A selection of T cell receptor beta chains follows, all from one sample in a study of shared clonotypes between healthy human individuals. Profiled with immunoSEQ multiplex PCR; TCRdb holds only in-frame clones, not every one. In the table there are some 2.3 million clones, approximately 95% of which are singletons. The material sequenced was naive CD4+ T cells from PBMCs. Every receptor here comes from a man younger than 30 in good health. Some clones in this sample may be carry-over from other donors' samples. Both conserved end residues are part of each CDR3. D genes are given only for firm matches. For some rows the clone size is stated as once, few or many, or as a class when expanded; others skip it.

j_call | clone_size | v_call | cdr3_length | d_call | cdr3_nt | cdr3_aa
TRBJ1-2 | NA | TRBV18 | 15 | NA | TGTGCCAGCTCACCACTTAACAGCCCTAACTATGGCTACACCTTC | CASSPLNSPNYGYTF
TRBJ1-6 | NA | TRBV30 | 11 | NA | TGTGCCTGGAGTCCTGGTAGTCAGCTCCACTTT | CAWSPGSQLHF
TRBJ1-4 | NA | TRBV5-6 | 15 | NA | TGTGCCAGCAGCTTGTCCGGGGGTGGGATTGAAAAACTGTTTTTT | CASSLSGGGIEKLFF
TRBJ2-7 | NA | TRBV7-2 | 13 | NA | TGTGCCAGCAGCTTTAGCGTCTCCTACGAGCAGTACTTC | CASSFSVSYEQYF
TRBJ2-5 | NA | TRBV6-1 | 14 | TRBD2 | TGTGCCAGCAGTGAAGCGGGGGGGGGAGAGACCCAGTACTTC | CASSEAGGGETQYF
TRBJ2-7 | NA | TRBV11-3 | 14 | TRBD1 | TGTGCCAGCCGAAGGGACAGCTCTTCCTACGAGCAGTACTTC | CASRRDSSSYEQYF
TRBJ2-6 | NA | TRBV9 | 16 | NA | TGTGCCAGCAGCGTAGATTACCCGGTTGGGGCCAACGTCCTGACTTTC | CASSVDYPVGANVLTF
TRBJ2-5 | NA | TRBV7-9 | 15 | NA | TGTGCCAGCAGCTTGGGTCAGGGCGAGGTCGAGACCCAGTACTTC | CASSLGQGEVETQYF
TRBJ2-2 | NA | TRBV28 | 15 | TRBD2 | TGTGCCAGCAGTTTCGTGGGAGGGCCCACCGGGGAGCTGTTTTTT | CASSFVGGPTGELFF
TRBJ2-1 | NA | TRBV19 | 14 | NA | TGTGCCAGTAGTGCCTCCTTAGGGGTCGATGAGCAGTTCTTC | CASSASLGVDEQFF
TRBJ2-3 | many | TRBV7-9 | 17 | NA | TGTGCCAGCAGCCTGTTGAGACCAGCGCTAGGCACAGATACGCAGTATTTT | CASSLLRPALGTDTQYF
TRBJ2-7 | NA | TRBV5-1 | 14 | TRBD1 | TGCGCCAGCAGCGTGACAGGGGATTCCTACGAGCAGTACTTC | CASSVTGDSYEQYF
TRBJ2-1 | NA | TRBV27 | 15 | TRBD2 | TGTGCCAGCAGTTTATCCTTAGCGGGAGGGTATGAGCAGTTCTTC | CASSLSLAGGYEQFF
TRBJ2-1 | NA | TRBV11-1 | 13 | NA | TGTGCCAGCAGGGATGACGGAAACAATGAGCAGTTCTTC | CASRDDGNNEQFF
TRBJ2-5 | NA | TRBV6-5 | 14 | TRBD2 | TGTGCCACCAGGACGCCCGGGGGGGAAGAGACCCAGTACTTC | CATRTPGGEETQYF
TRBJ2-7 | NA | TRBV5-1 | 11 | TRBD2 | TGCGCCAGCGCCGGGGGGTACGAGCAGTACTTC | CASAGGYEQYF
TRBJ2-7 | NA | TRBV27 | 15 | TRBD2 | TGTGCCAGCAGTGACCCCCCCGAGCGGGAGTACGAGCAGTACTTC | CASSDPPEREYEQYF
TRBJ1-3 | NA | TRBV18 | 16 | NA | TGTGCCAGCTCACCCACGGTTCCCTGGGGCGGAAACACCATATATTTT | CASSPTVPWGGNTIYF
TRBJ2-7 | NA | TRBV5-4 | 14 | TRBD1 | TGTGCCAGCAGCTGGGACAGGAGTACCTACGAGCAGTACTTC | CASSWDRSTYEQYF
TRBJ2-7 | NA | TRBV4-1 | 13 | NA | TGCGCCAGCAGCAGAAAACAGGGACACGAGCAGTACTTC | CASSRKQGHEQYF
TRBJ1-1 | NA | TRBV7-3 | 14 | NA | TGTGCCAGCAGCGAACAGGGAGGGTCCACTGAAGCTTTCTTT | CASSEQGGSTEAFF
TRBJ1-1 | few | TRBV30 | 13 | NA | TGTGCCTGGAGTCGGGGGGCGGACACTGAAGCTTTCTTT | CAWSRGADTEAFF